The T cell receptor (beta chain) under discussion was sequenced for a study of cytomegalovirus exposure and HLA in healthy donors (dated by TCRdb to the late 2010s). For the wider study: According to an earlier analysis of 587 of the donors, roughly 180 million T cells yielded 90 million to 140 million unique TCR beta sequences and about 280 Gb of sequence data. Approximately 300 gigabases of sequencing data and around 85 million unique TCR sequences made up an early release that covered approximately 620 HLA-typed donors. Among the roughly 430 genotyped donors, approximately 76% belonged to the genetic ancestry cluster associated with self-reported Caucasian donors. The aim of the study was to test whether cataloging public T cell receptors could identify signatures of past pathogen exposure. The T cell repertoires of 700 or so subjects were profiled by immunosequencing and related to cytomegalovirus serostatus. Along with the approximately 650-subject first cohort, a separate validation cohort of over a hundred different subjects was used. The study combined high-throughput TCR immunosequencing, statistical association of individual TCRs with disease status, and machine learning to predict cytomegalovirus infection status. To study patterns of TCR occurrence, a later analysis re-analyzed previously published TCR beta repertoires from 700 or so donors and added high-resolution HLA genotyping. In the later analysis, no new phenotypic data were used to find candidate immune exposures; instead, reliance was placed on TCR beta sequences and their occurrence across donors. To decide whether each TCR beta V gene segment behaved as functional or pseudogenic, an earlier analysis of 587 of the donors relied on high-throughput TCR beta sequencing. Alongside the repertoire data, information on donor age, sex, ethnicity and CMV serostatus was compiled. A later genetic analysis took genome-wide SNP genotypes for 398 of the 666 donors and used that subset as a discovery cohort. All discovery cohort repertoires had been generated using a single sequencing platform. Class I and class II HLA loci were covered by the typing at four-digit resolution. Typing coverage varied by locus: roughly 620-630 donors for A, B, C, DRB1 and DQB1; approximately 560 for DQA1; over 600 for DPA1; more than 450 for DPB1. Five DR-DQ haplotypes were treated as single units for association and clustering because of strong linkage in the cohort. Across 398 genotyped donors of the cohort, an average of about 240,000 unique TCR beta nucleotide sequences per donor were sequenced, and roughly a sixth of those sequences were non-productive. Broad study findings and their caveats: HLA typing was unavailable for some donors at each locus, so association tests used only the typed subset. A later analysis found that HLA-associated TCR beta chains were more clonally expanded and had lower generation probabilities than equally common non-associated chains. In a later analysis, the rate of TCR association differed among HLA loci, with DRB1 alleles having the most associated TCRs and HLA-C alleles having the fewest. According to a later analysis, most CMV-associated TCR beta chains appeared to be HLA-restricted, and the HLA associations seemed to be driven largely by CMV exposure. The study gave a list of over 150 TCR beta chains associated with cytomegalovirus. Strong co-occurrence of HLA alleles, especially DR and DQ, made assigning TCR associations to individual alleles difficult. Linkage disequilibrium might explain the correlated functional status among segregating V segments, but an unknown experimental factor could not be excluded. The authors suggested that the approach could potentially be generalized to other disease states and immunological phenotypes. Roughly uniform sequencing depth across donors was assumed in presence/absence analyses, although this assumption may not hold. According to a later analysis, parvovirus B19, influenza, CMV and Epstein-Barr virus appeared linked to several top co-occurrence clusters. In this cohort, only TCR beta chains were sequenced, and detectable features were limited by the absence of alpha or paired-chain data. Broadly in line with IMGT annotations, most TCR beta V segments showed up in productive rearrangements about 90% or about 30% of the time in an earlier analysis of 450 to 600 of the donors. The classifier was reported to diagnose cytomegalovirus status with high specificity and sensitivity in both the original cohort and the validation cohort. A few of the identified cytomegalovirus-associated TCR beta chains were confirmed in vitro to be specific for cytomegalovirus antigens. For the cohort, immune exposure information was limited to CMV serostatus. A further reported finding was that TCR beta sequences accurately predicted the HLA-A and HLA-B alleles for most subjects in the first cohort. A cluster of highly shared sequence variants was judged likely to be a technical artifact of the sequencing pipeline. Across donors, most TCR sequences were observed very rarely, whereas some public TCRs were present in many individuals. A later analysis associated about 18,000 TCR beta sequences with specific HLA alleles at a false discovery rate of 0.05. In a later genetic analysis, fewer N-insertions in productive TCRs were reported among donors in an Asian-associated ancestry cluster than the 666-donor mean. An association between a missense DCLRE1C variant and V-gene and J-gene trimming of TCR beta chains was found in a later genetic analysis and replicated in an independent cohort. Because counts were too low, approximately 15 rarely observed V segments, including chromosome 9 orphons, were excluded from the earlier analysis of about 500 of the donors.

About this clone: No cognate antigen has been identified for it. No base qualities exist here, and no much larger clone lies one base off it.

Libraries came from the immunoSEQ multiplex PCR assay. A mixture of 60 forward primers for TCR Vbeta segments and 13 reverse primers for TCR Jbeta segments was used in the multiplex PCR. The CDR3 region of rearranged TCR beta genes was amplified from genomic DNA with a multiplex PCR assay. The amplified TCR beta libraries were sequenced on the Illumina HiSeq System as 87-base-pair reads. In the original analysis: A later analysis tallied roughly 80 million unique TCR beta chains across the 610 or so repertoires, and about 12 million of those chains were shared by two or more donors. A nearest-neighbor algorithm error-corrected the raw reads and collapsed the reads into unique sequences, merging closely related sequences to remove PCR and sequencing errors. V, D and J gene segments were assigned by aligning CDR3 sequences to IMGT reference sequences. For a sequence to be retained, a match of at least six nucleotides was required to both a V gene segment and a J gene segment. Rearrangements were called productive when the CDR3 lacked stop codons and stayed in frame with V and J; all others were non-productive. CDR3 was defined by IMGT convention, running from the second conserved V-encoded cysteine to the conserved J-encoded phenylalanine. The earlier analysis of 450 to 750 of the donors excluded any sequence lacking an unambiguous match to a single V gene segment. In an earlier analysis of 587 of the donors, V segments were called functional above 56.7% productive rearrangements and were called segregating when the between-donor standard deviation exceeded 5%. A statistical classification framework was built for diagnosing cytomegalovirus status from the catalog of TCR beta chain sequences. V and J gene assignment, in a later analysis, came from comparing TCR nucleotide sequences with IMGT/GENE-DB human TR gene sequences. A later analysis assigned CDR3 sequences and most-parsimonious VDJ recombination scenarios with the TCRdist pipeline. In a later analysis, every TCR beta chain was defined by the combination of its CDR3 amino acid sequence and its V-gene family, and reads without a unique V-gene family were dropped. In a later analysis, 450 to 600 highly shared, low-generation-probability nucleotide sequences were removed to address suspected cross-contamination and a sequencing artifact. In a later analysis, a clonal expansion index for each public chain was calculated from normalized within-repertoire ranks of inferred template counts. A later analysis computed generation probabilities with a VDJ recombination model fitted to out-of-frame rearrangements, and checked the results against IGoR. In a later analysis, TCR-TCR, TCR-HLA and TCR-CMV co-occurrence was scored with hypergeometric tests, and a repertoire-size bias correction was applied to TCR pairs. To estimate false discovery rates, a later analysis permuted the HLA or CMV assignments 20 times. In a later analysis, co-occurring TCRs were grouped with DBSCAN, and TCRdist sequence similarity was added when clustering was performed within HLA-allele-positive subsets. Repertoires with fewer than 30,000 or more than 120,000 public chains were left out of co-occurrence clustering, as were several repertoires with anomalous nucleotide sharing. TCRdb took this table from immuneACCESS and kept in-frame rearrangements with V and J called. Such tables lack part of the clones; where checked against another copy, unresolved V genes explain under half of the gap, and the rest is unexplained. V and J calls and clone size are given by that table; D and trimming were obtained from the DNA. For this sample there are approximately 150,000 clones; approximately 80% appear just once. The top ten clones comprise roughly 14% of the sample.

In total, 500 to 700 healthy bone marrow donors made up the cohort. At the time of sampling, every cohort member was nominally healthy, though immune exposures that went unrecorded were likely present. The donor was CMV seronegative and belonged to the group of over 350 seronegative cohort members. Each donor provided a peripheral blood sample, and peripheral blood mononuclear cells were used for TCR beta sequencing. The Qiagen DNeasy Blood Extraction Kit was used to extract genomic DNA from the blood cell samples. This clonotype was sampled from a woman in her 40s in good health and CMV-seronegative. The specimen sequenced was PBMCs.

CDR3 region: CASSTDSPYEQYF. The sequenced DNA: TGCGCCAGCAGCACCGATAGCCCCTACGAGCAGTACTTC. Recombination joined TRBV5-1 with TRBJ2-7, with no D gene named confidently. The V and J ends are trimmed by 4 bases and 2 bases, leaving 10 bases between them. The CDR1 and CDR2 encoded by the germline V gene are SGHRS and YFSETQ. Measured from the cysteine to the phenylalanine, the CDR3 is 13 residues long. Here the CDR3 DNA is all that survives: 39 bases in frame from base 1.